This T cell receptor beta chain was captured by sequencing in a study of shared clonotypes between healthy human individuals. CDR3 length: 15 amino acids. Trimming stripped 7 bases from V and 7 bases from J, with 23 bases between. The germline CDR1 and CDR2 sequences are MDHEN and SYDVKM. CD45RO negativity and positive selection for CCR7 defined naive CD8 cells, a population that excluded terminally differentiated effector memory CD45RA+ cells. Details on this clone: Its antigen is not known.

Whole-study findings and limits: Large sequencing depth failed to make sorted-subset sequencing complete, rarefaction showed.

Sorted-subset replicate PCRs used 150 to 200 ng DNA, around 27,000 T cell genomes. Data came from immunoSEQ multiplex PCR; TCRdb stores just in-frame clones and leaves some out. In the table there are 600,000 or so clones, approximately 95% of which are singletons. This TCR came from a woman under 40 in good health. Sequencing was performed on naive CD8+ T cells sorted from blood. The chain employs TRBV28 and TRBJ2-7; a weak D match, TRBD1 (5 bases). The CDR3 DNA sequence: TGTGCCAGCACCCACTCAGGGCAGTACTACGTGGAGCAGTACTTC. As protein: CASTHSGQYYVEQYF.